Each of the 2 T cell receptor beta chains below was sequenced from the same sample in a study of cytomegalovirus exposure and HLA in healthy donors listed by TCRdb under 2017. The library was obtained by the immunoSEQ multiplex PCR assay. Held by TCRdb, this immuneACCESS table contains in-frame sequences only and omits some clones. Under half of the omission traces to an unresolved V gene where checked; the cause of the rest is unknown. This sample has some 67,000 clones in its table, and 94% of those were observed once. About 0.93% of the sample is held by the ten biggest clonotypes. The sequencing input was PBMCs. Every receptor here comes from a young woman in good health and CMV-seronegative.

The genes are TRBV2 and TRBJ2-2, with TRBD1 as a possible D gene (6 bases). In germline, CDR1 is SNHLY, CDR2 FYNNEI. The CDR3 length is 15 residues. Trimming removed 7 bases from V and 2 bases from J, with 14 bases in between. DNA of the CDR3: TGTGCCAGCAAAGTGGGGACAAGTAACACCGGGGAGCTGTTTTTT. Translation gives CASKVGTSNTGELFF. Full variable domain (missing parts from reference TRBV2 and TRBJ2-2): EPEVTQTPSHQVTQMGQEVILRCVPISNHLYFYWYRQILGQKVEFLVSFYNNEISEKSEIFDDQFSVERPDGSNFTLKIRSTKLEDSAMYFCASKVGTSNTGELFFGEGSRLTVL.

The chain is built from TRBV7-9 and TRBJ2-7; D is unresolved. V lost 2 bases and J 4 bases, leaving 12 bases between the germline ends. The germline V gene encodes CDR1 SEHNR and CDR2 FQNEAQ (reference sequence). The CDR3 consists of 14 residues. In DNA form, the CDR3 reads TGTGCCAGCAGCTTATCAAGTGGGCAGTACGAGCAGTACTTC. Its protein is CASSLSSGQYEQYF.